These T cell receptor beta chains were read from a single sample in a study of long-term antiretroviral therapy in people with HIV. Generated by immunoSEQ multiplex PCR, the TCRdb table keeps only in-frame clones and is missing some. Among nearly 50,000 clones, under 90% were seen once, and the ten largest hold 2.5% to 3.5%. Material: unsorted PBMCs, obtained 0.8 years after starting antiretroviral therapy. The receptors originated from a woman younger than 35 with HIV. CDR3s include the opening cysteine and the closing phenylalanine or tryptophan. The order of the fields is V gene, clone size, D gene, J gene, CDR3 DNA, CDR3 protein. The D gene is left open where the match is weak. Clone size is given for some rows only: seen once, a few or many times, or a class if the clone is expanded.

>TRBV5-4|-|-|TRBJ1-2
TGTGCCAGCAGCTTGTGGGGGCACAGGACCCCTAACTATGGCTACACCTTC
CASSLWGHRTPNYGYTF
>TRBV5-4|few|TRBD2|TRBJ2-7
TGTGCCAGCAGCTTGGGGACTAGGTACGAGCAGTACTTC
CASSLGTRYEQYF
>TRBV2|-|-|TRBJ2-7
TGTGCCAGCAGTGAAGCCAAGGGTTGGGTCGGGTACGAGCAGTACTTC
CASSEAKGWVGYEQYF
>TRBV6-6|-|-|TRBJ2-1
TGTGCCAGCAGTGACGACTTCGACAATGAGCAGTTCTTC
CASSDDFDNEQFF
>TRBV19|-|TRBD1|TRBJ1-2
TGTGCCAGTAGTATGGGACAGGGGGGAATCTATGGCTACACCTTC
CASSMGQGGIYGYTF
>TRBV7-6|-|-|TRBJ1-1
TGTGCCAGCAGCTTAGGACAGATGAACACTGAAGCTTTCTTT
CASSLGQMNTEAFF
>TRBV4-1|-|-|TRBJ1-3
TGCGCCAGCAGCCAAGAAAGTGTCGAAGGCTCTGGAAACACCATATATTTT
CASSQESVEGSGNTIYF
>TRBV5-4|-|-|TRBJ2-3
TGTGCCAGCAGCTTGGGTATAGATACGCAGTATTTT
CASSLGIDTQYF
>TRBV27|few|-|TRBJ2-1
TGTGCCAGCAGTTTATTTGGACGCGGGGAGCAGTTCTTC
CASSLFGRGEQFF
>TRBV6-1|-|-|TRBJ2-7
TGTGCCAGCAGTGAGGATCGTACCAGCTCCTACGAGCAGTACTTC
CASSEDRTSSYEQYF
>TRBV7-2|-|-|TRBJ1-1
TGTGCCAGCAGCTTAGCTGGGGCGTCTGAAGCTTTCTTT
CASSLAGASEAFF
>TRBV5-8|-|-|TRBJ2-5
TGTGCCAGCAGCCGGAGACAGGACCAAGAGACCCAGTACTTC
CASSRRQDQETQYF
>TRBV6-7|-|-|TRBJ1-1
TGTGCCAGCAGTTATCCGGACATGGTCGGTAGTGGGCAAGCTTTCTTT
CASSYPDMVGSGQAFF
>TRBV5-6|-|-|TRBJ1-2
TGTGCCAGCAGCTTGGGGGGCTATGGCTACACCTTC
CASSLGGYGYTF
>TRBV5-6|-|TRBD1|TRBJ1-5
TGTGCCAGCAGCCGAGGACAGGGGTACCGGCCCCAGCATTTT
CASSRGQGYRPQHF
>TRBV19|-|TRBD1|TRBJ1-2
TGTGCCAGTAGTATTTGGACAGGGGATTTCGATGGCTACACCTTC
CASSIWTGDFDGYTF
>TRBV11-2|-|-|TRBJ2-7
TGTGCCAGCAGCTTATCATTAGCGGCCTACGAGCAGTACTTC
CASSLSLAAYEQYF
>TRBV5-1|-|-|TRBJ2-7
TGCGCCAGCTCCCATAGGGAAGCCTACGAGCAGTACTTC
CASSHREAYEQYF
>TRBV5-4|-|-|TRBJ2-1
TGTGCCAGCAGGCCAGGGTCCTACAATGAGCAGTTCTTC
CASRPGSYNEQFF
>TRBV5-1|few|-|TRBJ2-7
TGCGCCAGCAGCATCGACAGTTACGAGCAGTACTTC
CASSIDSYEQYF
>TRBV2|-|-|TRBJ2-3
TGTGCCAGCAGGTGGGAAGTACAGGATACGCAGTATTTT
CASRWEVQDTQYF
>TRBV5-6|-|TRBD1|TRBJ2-7
TGTGCCAGCAGCTTCGGACAGGGGGTAAACGAGCAGTACTTC
CASSFGQGVNEQYF
>TRBV27|-|-|TRBJ1-1
TGTGCCAGCAGTTTCTCCGACCTGGCCGACCCATACACTGAAGCTTTCTTT
CASSFSDLADPYTEAFF
>TRBV7-9|once|-|TRBJ2-4
TGTGCCAGCAGCTTAGATGGGGGAGAGTACAAAAACATTCAGTACTTC
CASSLDGGEYKNIQYF
>TRBV19|-|-|TRBJ2-7
TGTGCCAGTAGTCGGGGCGAGAGATTAAGGCCTTACGAGCAGTACTTC
CASSRGERLRPYEQYF
>TRBV6-5|-|-|TRBJ1-5
TGTGCCAGCAGTTATGCCGGTAGCAATCAGCCCCAGCATTTT
CASSYAGSNQPQHF
>TRBV29-1|once|TRBD2|TRBJ2-1
TGCAGCGTTGCCAGGGGACTAGCGGGAGGCCACAATGAGCAGTTCTTC
CSVARGLAGGHNEQFF
>TRBV5-6|-|-|TRBJ2-7
TGTGCCAGCAGCTTGGACACCGCCTCCTACGAGCAGTACTTC
CASSLDTASYEQYF
>TRBV28|medium-sized|TRBD1|TRBJ2-7
TGTGCCAGCAGGGACAGGTTCTCATCCTACGAGCAGTACTTC
CASRDRFSSYEQYF
>TRBV10-3|-|-|TRBJ1-4
TGTGCCATCAGTGCCGCAGGGCTAAATGAAAAACTGTTTTTT
CAISAAGLNEKLFF
>TRBV15|-|TRBD2|TRBJ2-7
TGTGCCACCAGCAGAGCAACTAGCGGAACCTACGAGCAGTACTTC
CATSRATSGTYEQYF
>TRBV11-3|-|-|TRBJ2-7
TGTGCCAGCAGCTACTCCGGCTCCTCTACCGGCGAGCAGTACTTC
CASSYSGSSTGEQYF
>TRBV18|-|-|TRBJ2-5
TGTGCCAGCTCACCACCAGGTGGACTGCAAGAGACCCAGTACTTC
CASSPPGGLQETQYF
>TRBV7-6|-|-|TRBJ1-1
TGTGCCAGCAGCTTAGGGATGAACACTGAAGCTTTCTTT
CASSLGMNTEAFF
>TRBV19|once|-|TRBJ2-3
TGTGCCAGTAGTATAGTCGCATCCCTAAGCACAGATACGCAGTATTTT
CASSIVASLSTDTQYF
>TRBV19|once|TRBD2|TRBJ2-2
TGTGCCAGTAGTTCCCGGACGGGACTAAGTACCGGGGAGCTGTTTTTT
CASSSRTGLSTGELFF